The 29 T cell receptor beta chains below come from one sample, sequenced in a study of OX40 agonist ivuxolimab in advanced cancers. Sequencing was performed with immunoSEQ multiplex PCR; in TCRdb, only in-frame clones are kept and a portion is missing. The profile shows 77,000 or so clones, around 85% of them singletons. The starting material was CD4+ or CD8+ T cells sorted from blood, obtained in a trial of the OX40 agonist ivuxolimab. These TCRs come from an adult with an advanced solid tumor such as melanoma, head and neck, liver or kidney cancer.

This clone was seen a single time. The chain couples TRBV19 to TRBJ2-6, with a possible D match to TRBD1 (6 bases). Trimming left V 3 bases short and J 0 bases short, with 9 bases between. Per germline, CDR1 LNHDA and CDR2 SQIVND (reference sequence). CDR3 length equals 16 residues. As DNA, the CDR3 is TGTGCCAGTAGTATCCAGGGGAACTCTGGGGCCAACGTCCTGACTTTC. It is translated as CASSIQGNSGANVLTF.

This clone was recorded a few times. The chain has TRBV18 and TRBJ1-1, with 9 bases aligning to TRBD1. The CDR3 is 15 residues long. The germline CDR1 and CDR2 sequences are KGHSH and LQKENI. The V and J ends lost 2 bases and 3 bases, in that order; junction bases with no gene match: 4. In nucleotides, the CDR3 is TGTGCCAGCTCACCATTACAGGGGGCGGACACTGAAGCTTTCTTT. Translated: CASSPLQGADTEAFF.

V and J are TRBV21-1 and TRBJ2-3; TRBD1, the table's D call, lacks a check against the DNA. TRBV21-1 counts as a pseudogene. This CDR3 spans 14 amino acids. CDR3 residues: CASSIRDRGVAQYF. The CDR3 DNA reads as TGTGCCAGCAGCATCCGGGACAGGGGGGTAGCGCAGTATTTT.

The CDR3 bases are TGTGCCAGCAGCTTAGGAGGGGCGGGAGTGCGCACAGATACGCAGTATTTT. Protein sequence: CASSLGGAGVRTDTQYF. This chain uses TRBV7-6 with TRBJ2-3; 7 nucleotides agree with TRBD2. Germline V gives CDR1 SGHVS, CDR2 FNYEAQ. CDR3 length: 17 residues. The ends lost 1 base at V and 1 base at J; junction bases unmatched: 8.

The chain carries TRBV10-3 and TRBJ1-1; tentatively, D is TRBD1 (6 bases). CDR3 length: 15 residues. The germline CDR1 and CDR2 sequences are ENHRY and SYGVKD. Deletions cut 0 bases from V and 4 bases from J, with 12 bases between. The CDR3 bases are TGTGCCATCAGTGAGTCGACACAGGGAGGCACTGAAGCTTTCTTT. Amino acids: CAISESTQGGTEAFF.

The V and J genes are TRBV11-2 and TRBJ1-6; perhaps TRBD1 as D (6 bases). Germline V gene lookup returns CDR1 SGHAT and CDR2 FQNNGV. V lost 5 bases to trimming and J lost 6 bases, with 11 bases between them. This CDR3 has 14 residues. The CDR3 region has the DNA TGTGCCAGCAGCGCACAGGGCATTAATTCACCCCTCCACTTT. Protein: CASSAQGINSPLHF.

To note about this clone: One junction end disagrees with the germline gene, perhaps due to a read error. This chain uses TRBV5-1 with TRBJ1-3; no clear D. Germline V gene sequence: CDR1 SGHRS, CDR2 YFSETQ. The CDR3 length is 15 residues. The CDR3 nucleotides read TGCACCAGCAGCCTGGCCTCGGCATCTGGAAACACCATATATTTT. Its protein is CTSSLASASGNTIYF.

This chain links TRBV7-5 with TRBJ1-1. TRBV7-5 is termed a pseudogene. This CDR3 is built from 11 residues. CDR3 bases: TGTGTCAGAAGCTCTGACAGAGGGGCTTTCTTT. Its translation is CVRSSDRGAFF.

The genes are TRBV6-5 and TRBJ1-3; TRBD1 is a possible D gene (6 bases). The CDR3 spans 15 residues. The V gene's germline CDR1 is MNHEY and CDR2 SVGAGI. Trimming pared 2 bases from V and 2 bases from J, leaving 10 bases between. The chain's CDR3 is CASSYAGTTGNTIYF. The CDR3 DNA reads as TGTGCCAGCAGTTACGCGGGGACAACTGGAAACACCATATATTTT.

This clone was counted a single time. The gene calls are TRBV5-1 and TRBJ2-5; no definite D call. The V gene's germline CDR1 is SGHRS and CDR2 YFSETQ. Trimming shortened V by 4 bases and J by 5 bases, and 12 bases separated the two germline ends. This CDR3 comprises 13 residues. The CDR3 protein is CASSPWAVETQYF. In DNA form, the CDR3 reads TGCGCCAGCAGCCCATGGGCGGTTGAGACCCAGTACTTC.

V and J are TRBV7-8 and TRBJ2-1; D gene ambiguous. The CDR3 loop spans 14 amino acids. V lost 1 base, J lost 8 bases, and 12 bases lay in between. CDR1 SGHVS and CDR2 FQNEAQ come from the germline V gene. For the CDR3, the DNA is TGTGCCAGCAGCTTAGGCCCAGCCCGCGATGAGCAGTTCTTC. This codes for CASSLGPARDEQFF. Full variable domain (rest looked up from reference TRBV7-8 and TRBJ2-1): GAGVSQSPRYKVAKRGQDVALRCDPISGHVSLFWYQQALGQGPEFLTYFQNEAQLDKSGLPSDRFFAERPEGSVSTLKIQRTQQEDSAVYLCASSLGPARDEQFFGPGTRLTVL.

V is TRBV5-1 and J is TRBJ2-3; 14 bases agree with TRBD2. This CDR3 region has 15 residues. Germline V lookup: CDR1 SGHRS, CDR2 YFSETQ. V was clipped by 4 bases and J by 8 bases; unmatched bases: 6. DNA for the CDR3: TGCGCCAGCAGCATGGGACTAGCGGGAGTCGCTACGCAGTATTTT. It specifies CASSMGLAGVATQYF. Together with reference TRBV5-1 and TRBJ2-3, the CDR3 gives the full variable domain: KAGVTQTPRYLIKTRGQQVTLSCSPISGHRSVSWYQQTPGQGLQFLFEYFSETQRNKGNFPGRFSGRQFSNSRSEMNVSTLELGDSALYLCASSMGLAGVATQYFGPGTRLTVL.

To note about this clone: Compared with germline, one end of the junction differs, possibly owing to a read error. This CDR3 is CVSSLGGTSAPYNEQFF. The CDR3 coding sequence is TGTGTCAGCAGCTTAGGGGGGACTAGCGCCCCCTACAATGAGCAGTTCTTC. The chain recombines TRBV11-3 with TRBJ2-1; 10 positions match TRBD2. The germline V gene has CDR1 SGHNT and CDR2 YENEEA. This CDR3 is built from 17 residues.

The CDR3 nucleotides are TGTGCCAGCAGTATCTGGACTACTCAGACCCAGTACTTC. This sequence encodes CASSIWTTQTQYF. The V gene is TRBV6-1, the J gene TRBJ2-5; D is possibly TRBD2 (6 bases). V lost 5 bases to trimming and J lost 6 bases, with 13 bases between them. CDR3 length equals 13 residues. CDR1 is MNHNS, CDR2 SASEGT, per germline.

This chain connects TRBV6-6 to TRBJ1-2; D gene unclear. This CDR3 is 12 amino acids long. V was cut by 0 bases and J by 6 bases, with 5 bases left in between. CDR1 MNHNY and CDR2 SVGAGI come from the germline V gene (reference sequence). CDR3 sequence reads: CASSYSGDGYTF. The CDR3 region has the DNA TGTGCCAGCAGTTACTCCGGGGATGGCTACACCTTC.

J is TRBJ2-4 and V is TRBV6-5; D unclear. This CDR3 region has 15 residues. Germline lookup yields CDR1 MNHEY and CDR2 SVGAGI. V lost 2 bases, J lost 4 bases, and 12 bases lay in between. The CDR3 DNA sequence: TGTGCCAGCAGTTACGAGGACGCAGGAAAAAACATTCAGTACTTC. This gives the protein CASSYEDAGKNIQYF.

V is TRBV10-3 and J is TRBJ2-7; weak D call: TRBD2 (6 bases). The ends were cut back, 3 bases at V and 1 base at J, with 13 bases in the middle. CDR1 is ENHRY, CDR2 SYGVKD, per germline. The CDR3 is 15 amino acids. The CDR3 DNA is TGTGCCATCAGTGATCGGGGGACCTCGTCCTACGAGCAGTACTTC. Protein product: CAISDRGTSSYEQYF.

The chain recombines TRBV10-2 with TRBJ2-1; 7 nucleotides match TRBD1. V gave up 5 bases and J gave up 3 bases; unmatched junction bases: 4. Germline CDR1 and CDR2: WSHSY and SAAADI. CDR3 length equals 14 residues. The CDR3 reads CASSPRGSYNEQFF. The CDR3 DNA sequence: TGCGCCAGCAGTCCCAGGGGGAGCTACAATGAGCAGTTCTTC.

The chain recombines TRBV7-9 with TRBJ2-5; TRBD2 agrees at 7 bases. This CDR3 has 15 amino acids. V shed 1 base and J 8 bases; nucleotides not matched to a gene: 10. Germline V gene sequence: CDR1 SEHNR, CDR2 FQNEAQ (reference sequence). This CDR3 is CASSLGFGTSDTQYF. The DNA of the CDR3 is TGTGCCAGCAGCTTAGGGTTTGGAACTAGCGACACCCAGTACTTC.

The rearrangement uses TRBV7-3 and TRBJ2-6, with a weak D call TRBD2 (6 bases). Looked up from germline, CDR1 is SGHTA and CDR2 is FQGTGA. V lost 1 base and J lost 0, with 7 bases in between. The CDR3 has 16 residues. Written as DNA, the CDR3 is TGTGCCAGCAGCTTAAAGGGAGGCTCTGGGGCCAACGTCCTGACTTTC. It specifies CASSLKGGSGANVLTF.

This clone showed up just a few times. The J gene is TRBJ1-1, the V gene TRBV19; D unresolved. The CDR3 contains 14 residues. Germline CDR1 is LNHDA and CDR2 is SQIVND (reference sequence). V was shortened by 3 bases and J by 1 base, with 9 bases between the two germline ends. The CDR3 region has the DNA TGTGCCAGTAGTATCATCGGGCAGAACACTGAAGCTTTCTTT. This codes for CASSIIGQNTEAFF.

This rearrangement joins TRBV11-2 to TRBJ2-7; no firm D call. Germline CDR1 SGHAT, CDR2 FQNNGV. With 1 base removed from V and 1 base from J, the gap between germline ends came to 8 bases. The CDR3 consists of 14 residues. CDR3 loop: CASSLVIGSYEQYF. In DNA form, the CDR3 reads TGTGCCAGCAGCTTAGTTATCGGTTCCTACGAGCAGTACTTC.

This chain links TRBV19 with TRBJ2-7, with 9 bases that match TRBD1. V gave up 6 bases and J gave up 2 bases; unmatched junction bases: 11. The CDR3 runs to 16 residues. Germline-derived CDR1 and CDR2 are LNHDA and SQIVND (reference sequence). The CDR3 sequence is CASRDSGTGYPYEQYF. In DNA form, the CDR3 reads TGTGCCAGTAGGGATTCCGGGACAGGGTATCCCTACGAGCAGTACTTC.

The chain joins TRBV5-1 to TRBJ2-1; 7 bases map to TRBD2. J was trimmed by 3 bases and V by 5 bases; bases with no gene match: 5. Germline V gene sequence: CDR1 SGHRS, CDR2 YFSETQ. This CDR3 is built from 14 residues. CDR3 protein: CASRASGGYNEQFF. CDR3 nucleotides: TGCGCCAGCAGAGCTAGCGGAGGCTACAATGAGCAGTTCTTC.

This clone has a handful of counts. V and J are TRBV18 and TRBJ2-2; 8 bases align to TRBD1. Germline trimming cut 3 bases from V and 6 bases from J; bases unmatched to any gene: 12. Germline V lookup: CDR1 KGHSH, CDR2 LQKENI. CDR3 size: 17 residues. The CDR3 coding sequence is TGTGCCAGCTCACCCGGGACAGGTAATCCTTGCGCCGGGGAGCTGTTTTTT. As protein: CASSPGTGNPCAGELFF.

The rearrangement links TRBV6-5 to TRBJ2-4; D unresolved. The CDR3 is 13 residues long. Trimming removed 6 bases at V and 6 bases at J, with 12 bases between. CDR1 is MNHEY, CDR2 SVGAGI, per germline. For the CDR3, the DNA is TGTGCCAGCAGCGTCGCGGTTGGAAACATTCAGTACTTC. It codes for CASSVAVGNIQYF.

V is TRBV5-1 and J is TRBJ2-3; the D is unclear. V shed 0 bases and J shed 0 bases, with 8 bases lying between them. CDR3 length equals 15 residues. Germline V lookup: CDR1 SGHRS, CDR2 YFSETQ. The CDR3, as DNA: TGCGCCAGCAGCTTGGGTGGCAGGAGCACAGATACGCAGTATTTT. This gives the protein CASSLGGRSTDTQYF.

This clone appeared once. This chain links TRBV5-4 with TRBJ2-7; 10 bases match TRBD1. The V gene end was trimmed by 0 bases and the J gene end by 5 bases; junction bases not matched to a gene: 5. The CDR3 is 15 amino acids. The germline CDR1 and CDR2 sequences are SGHNT and YYREEE (reference sequence). CDR3 residues: CASSLAAGQGDEQYF. The CDR3 bases are TGTGCCAGCAGCTTGGCGGCAGGACAGGGGGACGAGCAGTACTTC.

The chain uses TRBV28 and TRBJ2-7; D is possibly TRBD2 (5 bases). The CDR3 sequence is 19 residues long. The V end lost 6 bases, the J end lost 0 bases, and 27 bases lay between the germline ends. In germline, CDR1 is MDHEN, CDR2 SYDVKM. The CDR3 loop is CASSIRFPGVGLNSYEQYF. As DNA, the CDR3 is TGTGCCAGCAGCATACGATTTCCCGGGGTAGGTCTAAACTCCTACGAGCAGTACTTC.